This entry describes one T cell receptor beta chain. Its antigen is unidentified. The source of the sample is a study of cytomegalovirus exposure and HLA in healthy donors. PCR amplification relied on 60 Vbeta primers (plus 13 Jbeta primers). Method: immunoSEQ multiplex PCR; TCRdb's copy keeps in-frame clones and lacks some. The top ten clones hold roughly 2% of a sample with roughly 140,000 clones, about 70% of them seen once. Study outcomes and limitations: Specific recognition of CMV antigens was confirmed in vitro for a few chains (all CMV-associated).

V was clipped by 4 bases and J by 1 base; unmatched bases: 2. Germline loops: CDR1 SGHRS, CDR2 YFSETQ. The CDR3 extends over 14 amino acids. The origin of this receptor is a woman between 40 and 55 years old in good health and CMV-seronegative. This chain uses TRBV5-1 with TRBJ1-1, with TRBD1 matching over 9 bases. The specimen was PBMCs. For the CDR3, the DNA is TGCGCCAGCAGCGGACAGGGGCAGAACACTGAAGCTTTCTTT. Residues: CASSGQGQNTEAFF.